A selection of T cell receptor beta chains follows, all from one sample in a study of radiotherapy plus CTLA-4 blockade in lung cancer. The repertoire was sequenced with immunoSEQ multiplex PCR; TCRdb's copy has only in-frame clones and lacks some. The sample includes 12,000 or so clones, about 86% of them seen just once. The input for sequencing was peripheral blood, taken from a patient treated with radiotherapy plus ipilimumab. These receptors all stem from a human donor with non-small cell lung cancer that progressed on radiotherapy plus ipilimumab. The CDR3 runs from the conserved cysteine through the conserved F or W. The D gene is left open where the match is weak. A clone size is listed for some rows: how often the clone was seen (once, few, many), or a class if it is expanded.

size: .; V: TRBV5-6; D: .; J: TRBJ1-1; DNA: TGTGCCAGCAAGGCGACAGGCTCTTTCACTGAAGCTTTCTTT; CDR3: CASKATGSFTEAFF
size: once; V: TRBV5-5; D: TRBD1; J: TRBJ1-5; DNA: TGTGCCAGCAGCCTCAGACAGGGGGATAGCAATCAGCCCCAGCATTTT; CDR3: CASSLRQGDSNQPQHF
size: .; V: TRBV12-2; D: .; J: TRBJ1-1; DNA: TGTGCAAGTCGCTCCCAGCTTCAATACAGGGGATCCACTGAAGCTTTCTTT; CDR3: CASRSQLQYRGSTEAFF
size: .; V: TRBV7-2; D: .; J: TRBJ1-5; DNA: TGTGCCAGCAGGGAGGCAGGGTTTGCTCAGCCCCAGCATTTT; CDR3: CASREAGFAQPQHF
size: .; V: TRBV6-6; D: TRBD1; J: TRBJ2-7; DNA: TGTGCCAGCAGTCAGGGACAGGGAGCGAGAGAGCAGTACTTC; CDR3: CASSQGQGAREQYF
size: once; V: TRBV15; D: .; J: TRBJ1-4; DNA: TGTGCCACCAGCCCCCGGACAGCAACTAATGAAAAACTGTTTTTT; CDR3: CATSPRTATNEKLFF
size: .; V: TRBV7-9; D: .; J: TRBJ2-2; DNA: TGTGCCAGCATCCTTCGGGGCTTTCGTGGGAACACCGGGGAGCTGTTTTTT; CDR3: CASILRGFRGNTGELFF
size: .; V: TRBV5-6; D: TRBD2; J: TRBJ2-7; DNA: TGTGCCAGCAGCTTGGTTAGCGGGGGGGCGTTAGAGCAGTACTTC; CDR3: CASSLVSGGALEQYF
size: .; V: TRBV15; D: .; J: TRBJ2-5; DNA: TGTGCCACCAGCAGAGATACGAAGGGGCGGACCCAGTACTTC; CDR3: CATSRDTKGRTQYF
size: .; V: TRBV6-5; D: .; J: TRBJ2-7; DNA: TGTGCCAGCAGTTCACCGGGCGAGCAGTACTTC; CDR3: CASSSPGEQYF
size: .; V: TRBV4-1; D: .; J: TRBJ2-3; DNA: TGCGCCAGCAGCCAAGATGGCGATGTCACAGATACGCAGTATTTT; CDR3: CASSQDGDVTDTQYF
size: .; V: TRBV5-1; D: .; J: TRBJ2-1; DNA: TGCGCCAGCAGCTTGGGGGGGTACGTATACAATGAGCAGTTCTTC; CDR3: CASSLGGYVYNEQFF
size: few; V: TRBV19; D: TRBD1; J: TRBJ2-7; DNA: TGTGCCAGTAGTACCACAGGGGGTAACTACGAGCAGTACTTC; CDR3: CASSTTGGNYEQYF
size: few; V: TRBV5-6; D: TRBD1; J: TRBJ1-5; DNA: TGTGCCAGCAGCCCGGGACAGGGCAACAATCAGCCCCAGCATTTT; CDR3: CASSPGQGNNQPQHF
size: .; V: TRBV2; D: TRBD1; J: TRBJ2-1; DNA: TGTGCCAGCAGTCCGACAGGGAATTACAATGAGCAGTTCTTC; CDR3: CASSPTGNYNEQFF
size: .; V: TRBV6-6; D: TRBD1; J: TRBJ2-1; DNA: TGTGCCTCAGACCGGGACAGGGACTACAATGAGCAGTTCTTC; CDR3: CASDRDRDYNEQFF
size: few; V: TRBV7-6; D: .; J: TRBJ2-7; DNA: TGTGCCAGCAGCTTAACTTGGGCAGGACACTCCTACGAGCAGTACTTC; CDR3: CASSLTWAGHSYEQYF
size: .; V: TRBV18; D: .; J: TRBJ1-2; DNA: TGTGCCAGCTCACCTGTGCCAGGGGAGGGCTACACCTTC; CDR3: CASSPVPGEGYTF
size: .; V: TRBV25-1; D: .; J: TRBJ2-5; DNA: TGTGCCAGCAGCAGATGGGACGAACTTTTGACCCAGTACTTC; CDR3: CASSRWDELLTQYF
size: .; V: TRBV19; D: .; J: TRBJ2-3; DNA: TGTGCCAGTAGTATCCGACCAGATACGCAGTATTTT; CDR3: CASSIRPDTQYF
size: .; V: TRBV4-3; D: .; J: TRBJ2-2; DNA: TGCGCCAGCAGCCAAGATACGTGGGAACCCACCGGGGAGCTGTTTTTT; CDR3: CASSQDTWEPTGELFF
size: .; V: TRBV4-3; D: TRBD1; J: TRBJ1-6; DNA: TGCGCCAGCAGCCAAGATAGGGACAGGGAGAATTCACCCCTCCACTTT; CDR3: CASSQDRDRENSPLHF
size: few; V: TRBV4-1; D: .; J: TRBJ1-3; DNA: TGCGCCAGCAGCGAGCGGGAGACTGCAAACACCATATATTTT; CDR3: CASSERETANTIYF
size: .; V: TRBV7-2; D: TRBD2; J: TRBJ2-7; DNA: TGTGCCAGCAGCTTAGTTGGACTAGCGGGGGGGCACGAGCAGTACTTC; CDR3: CASSLVGLAGGHEQYF
size: .; V: TRBV5-1; D: .; J: TRBJ2-1; DNA: TGCGCCAGCAGCCCGGAACTTGACAGCTCCTACAATGAGCAGTTCTTC; CDR3: CASSPELDSSYNEQFF
size: .; V: TRBV18; D: .; J: TRBJ1-2; DNA: TGTGCCAGCTCACCACTTGGGGGCATAAATAACTATGGCTACACCTTC; CDR3: CASSPLGGINNYGYTF
size: .; V: TRBV19; D: .; J: TRBJ1-1; DNA: TGTGCCAGTACCCCTCGGCGCGGTTTTGCCATGAACACTGAAGCTTTCTTT; CDR3: CASTPRRGFAMNTEAFF
size: .; V: TRBV25-1; D: TRBD1; J: TRBJ2-1; DNA: TGTGCCAGCAGTGCCCCGGACAGGGGCCCCTACAATGAGCAGTTCTTC; CDR3: CASSAPDRGPYNEQFF
size: .; V: TRBV13; D: .; J: TRBJ1-1; DNA: TGTGCCAGCAGCTTAGTGACCACAGGGAAGGTGAACACTGAAGCTTTCTTT; CDR3: CASSLVTTGKVNTEAFF